What follows is one T cell receptor (beta chain) and its context. Its antigen is not identified. This sample is part of a study of T cell responses to AZD1222 COVID-19 vaccine. Whole-study findings and limits: Most donors were white British, females outnumbered males, and clonal diversity was possibly underestimated. Compared with day 0, the breadth and depth of the Spike-specific TCR repertoire rose significantly after two doses of AZD1222. Regions left unmutated in variants are reportedly the target of nearly half of spike-specific TCRs.

Germline trimming cut 6 bases from V and 9 bases from J; bases unmatched to any gene: 5. This CDR3 is 12 amino acids long. Per the germline V gene, CDR1 is LGHDT and CDR2 is YNNKEL (reference sequence). Assay: immunoSEQ multiplex PCR; the TCRdb copy retains only in-frame clones and omits some. The sample records 110,000 to 150,000 clones, 80% to 90% being singletons. This sequence originates from an adult in good health. The sequencing used peripheral blood, collected on day 0 of AZD1222 vaccination. The chain recombines TRBV3-1 (or the pseudogene TRBV3-2) with TRBJ1-3, with 7 bases fitting TRBD1. CDR3 nucleotides: TGTGCCAGCAGTGACAGGGAGCCCACCATATATTTT. Translated, it gives CASSDREPTIYF.